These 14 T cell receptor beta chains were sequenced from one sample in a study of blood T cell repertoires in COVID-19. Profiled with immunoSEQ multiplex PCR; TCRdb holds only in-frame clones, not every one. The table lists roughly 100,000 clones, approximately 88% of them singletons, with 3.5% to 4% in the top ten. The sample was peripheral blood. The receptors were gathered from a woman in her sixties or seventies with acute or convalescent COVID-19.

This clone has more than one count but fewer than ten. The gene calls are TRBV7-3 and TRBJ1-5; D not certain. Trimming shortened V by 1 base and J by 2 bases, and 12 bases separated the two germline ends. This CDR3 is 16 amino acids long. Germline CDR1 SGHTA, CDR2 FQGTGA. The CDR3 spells CASSLMSRVCNQPQHF. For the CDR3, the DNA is TGTGCCAGCAGCTTAATGAGCCGGGTGTGCAATCAGCCCCAGCATTTT. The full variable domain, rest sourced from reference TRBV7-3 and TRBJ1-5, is GAGVSQTPSNKVTEKGKYVELRCDPISGHTALYWYRQSLGQGPEFLIYFQGTGAADDSGLPNDRFFAVRPEGSVSTLKIQRTERGDSAVYLCASSLMSRVCNQPQHFGDGTRLSIL.

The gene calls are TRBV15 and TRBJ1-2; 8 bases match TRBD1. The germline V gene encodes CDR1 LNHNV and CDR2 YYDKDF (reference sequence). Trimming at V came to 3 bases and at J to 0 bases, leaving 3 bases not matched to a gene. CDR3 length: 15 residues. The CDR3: CATSRTGVTNYGYTF. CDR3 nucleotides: TGTGCCACCAGCAGGACAGGGGTCACTAACTATGGCTACACCTTC.

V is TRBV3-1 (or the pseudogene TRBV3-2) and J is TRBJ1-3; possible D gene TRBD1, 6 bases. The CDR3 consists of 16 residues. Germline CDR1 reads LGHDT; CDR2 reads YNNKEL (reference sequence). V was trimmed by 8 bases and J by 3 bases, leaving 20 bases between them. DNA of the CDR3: TGTGCCAGCCGTCCAGCGGGGGCGGTCGGTGGAAACACCATATATTTT. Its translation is CASRPAGAVGGNTIYF.

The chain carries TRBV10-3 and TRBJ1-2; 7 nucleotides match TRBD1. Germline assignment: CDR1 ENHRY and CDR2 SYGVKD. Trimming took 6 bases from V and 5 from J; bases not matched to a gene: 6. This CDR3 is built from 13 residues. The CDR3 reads CAIRRGPRYGYTF. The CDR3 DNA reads TGTGCCATCAGGAGGGGGCCCCGATATGGCTACACCTTC.

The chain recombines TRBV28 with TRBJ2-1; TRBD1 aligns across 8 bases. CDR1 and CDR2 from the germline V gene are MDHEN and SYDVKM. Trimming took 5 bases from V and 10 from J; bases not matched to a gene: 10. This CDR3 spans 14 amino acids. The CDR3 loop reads CASSRGRGTGEQFF. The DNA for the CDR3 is TGTGCCAGCAGTCGGGGTCGCGGGACAGGAGAGCAGTTCTTC. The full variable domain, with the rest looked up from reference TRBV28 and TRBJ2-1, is DVKVTQSSRYLVKRTGEKVFLECVQDMDHENMFWYRQDPGLGLRLIYFSYDVKMKEKGDIPEGYSVSREKKERFSLILESASTNQTSMYLCASSRGRGTGEQFFGPGTRLTVL.

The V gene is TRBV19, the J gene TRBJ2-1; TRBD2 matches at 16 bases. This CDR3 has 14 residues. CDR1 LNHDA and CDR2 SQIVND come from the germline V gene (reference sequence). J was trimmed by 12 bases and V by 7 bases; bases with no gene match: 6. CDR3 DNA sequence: TGTGCCAGTACCCCGGGACTAGCGGGAGGGCCGCAGTTCTTC. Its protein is CASTPGLAGGPQFF.

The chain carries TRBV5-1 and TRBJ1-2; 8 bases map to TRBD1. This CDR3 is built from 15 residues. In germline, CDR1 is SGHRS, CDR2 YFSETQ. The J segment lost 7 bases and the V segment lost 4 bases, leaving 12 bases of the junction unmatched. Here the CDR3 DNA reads TGCGCCAGCAGCCTGGGGGGGACAGGTGGTTTTGGCTACACCTTC. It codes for CASSLGGTGGFGYTF.

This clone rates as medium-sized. The CDR3 bases are TGTGCCAGCAGCCAAGGAGGGGGCACCGGGGAGCTGTTTTTT. Residues: CASSQGGGTGELFF. This chain connects TRBV3-1 (or the pseudogene TRBV3-2) to TRBJ2-2; D might be TRBD1 (6 bases). Between the trimmed V and J ends, which lost 1 base and 4 bases, there was a span of 7 bases. This CDR3 has 14 amino acids. From germline, CDR1 is LGHDT and CDR2 YNNKEL (reference sequence).

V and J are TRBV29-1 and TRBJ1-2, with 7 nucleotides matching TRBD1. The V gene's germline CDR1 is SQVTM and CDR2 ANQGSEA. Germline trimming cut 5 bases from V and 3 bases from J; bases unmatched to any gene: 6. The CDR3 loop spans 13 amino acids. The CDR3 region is CSVPRDSDYGYTF. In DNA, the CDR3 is TGCAGCGTTCCCCGGGACAGCGACTATGGCTACACCTTC.

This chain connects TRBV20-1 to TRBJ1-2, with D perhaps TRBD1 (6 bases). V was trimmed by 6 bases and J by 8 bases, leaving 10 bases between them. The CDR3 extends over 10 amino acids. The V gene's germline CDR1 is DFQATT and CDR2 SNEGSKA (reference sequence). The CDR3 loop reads CSADRLGYTF. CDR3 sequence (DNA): TGCAGTGCCGACAGGCTCGGCTACACCTTC.

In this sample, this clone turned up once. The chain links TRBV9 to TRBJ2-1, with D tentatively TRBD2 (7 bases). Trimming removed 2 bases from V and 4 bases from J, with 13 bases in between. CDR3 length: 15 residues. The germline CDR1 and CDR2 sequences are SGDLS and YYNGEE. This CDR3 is CASSVSGTTYNEQFF. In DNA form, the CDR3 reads TGTGCCAGCAGCGTGAGCGGGACAACTTACAATGAGCAGTTCTTC.

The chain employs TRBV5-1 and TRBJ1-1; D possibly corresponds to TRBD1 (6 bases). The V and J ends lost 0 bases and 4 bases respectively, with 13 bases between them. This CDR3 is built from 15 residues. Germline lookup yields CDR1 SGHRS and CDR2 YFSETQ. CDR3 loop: CASSLAGTPGTEAFF. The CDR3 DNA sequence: TGCGCCAGCAGCTTGGCCGGGACACCCGGCACTGAAGCTTTCTTT.

The CDR3, as DNA: TGTGCCAGCAGCTCAAGGAGAAATTCACCCCTCCACTTT. It yields the protein CASSSRRNSPLHF. The rearrangement joins TRBV5-6 to TRBJ1-6; D not resolved. This CDR3 contains 13 residues. Germline V CDR1 and CDR2: SGHDT, YYEEEE. V lost 3 bases and J 7 bases, leaving 8 bases between the germline ends.

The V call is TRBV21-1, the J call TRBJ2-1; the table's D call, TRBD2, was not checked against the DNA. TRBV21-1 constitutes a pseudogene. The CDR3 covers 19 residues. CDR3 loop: CASSKLRGQAGAYYNEQFF. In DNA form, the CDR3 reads TGTGCCAGCAGCAAACTTAGGGGCCAGGCGGGAGCTTACTACAATGAGCAGTTCTTC.